A single sample gave rise to the 7 T cell receptor beta chains below, sequenced in a study of blood T cell repertoires in COVID-19. Profiling relied on immunoSEQ multiplex PCR, and the TCRdb table lists in-frame clones only, not all of them. The repertoire holds over 150,000 clones, around 87% seen once, with about an eighth in the top ten. Sequencing was carried out using peripheral blood. These receptor sequences come from a woman aged 65 to 85 with COVID-19, enrolled during active disease.

The rearrangement uses TRBV10-3 and TRBJ1-5; 9 bases fit TRBD1. CDR1 ENHRY and CDR2 SYGVKD come from the germline V gene. The CDR3 is 13 amino acids. The J segment lost 7 bases and the V segment lost 5 bases, leaving 3 bases of the junction unmatched. CDR3 nucleotide sequence: TGTGCCATCAGTACAGGGGGCAGACAGCCCCAGCATTTT. Translation: CAISTGGRQPQHF.

CDR3 sequence: CASTSNRDTQYNEQFF. The CDR3 DNA follows: TGTGCCAGTACCTCGAATCGGGACACCCAATACAATGAGCAGTTCTTC. This chain connects TRBV19 to TRBJ2-1; the D gene is possibly TRBD1 (6 bases). The germline CDR1 and CDR2 sequences are LNHDA and SQIVND (reference sequence). The V end was cut by 7 bases, the J end by 4 bases, with 20 bases between. The length of the CDR3 is 16 residues.

The chain is built from TRBV11-2 and TRBJ1-2; the D is unclear. Trimming took 5 bases from V and 10 from J, leaving 20 bases between them. There are 14 residues in the CDR3. CDR1 is SGHAT and CDR2 is FQNNGV in the germline V gene. The CDR3 DNA reads TGTGCCAGCAGCCGCACTAGGCAGCTCGATGACTACACCTTC. Translated, it gives CASSRTRQLDDYTF.

V and J are TRBV14 and TRBJ1-4; 8 nucleotides align to TRBD1. This CDR3 is built from 16 residues. With 1 base clipped from V and 0 bases from J, the junction kept 1 base outside the gene matches. CDR1 is SGHDN, CDR2 FVKESK, per germline. CDR3 sequence (DNA): TGTGCCAGCAGCCAAGTGACAGGGGCAACTAATGAAAAACTGTTTTTT. Translated, it gives CASSQVTGATNEKLFF.

This clone was counted only a few times. The rearrangement links TRBV28 to TRBJ2-5; maybe TRBD2 (6 bases). In germline, CDR1 is MDHEN, CDR2 SYDVKM. The CDR3 is 14 residues long. V was trimmed by 7 bases and J by 0 bases, leaving 12 bases between them. The CDR3 DNA reads as TGTGCCAGCATCCGAGCGGGTCACCAAGAGACCCAGTACTTC. Amino acids: CASIRAGHQETQYF.

CDR3 sequence (DNA): TGTGCCAGTAGTAGATCTACCGGGACACTCAACCACTACGAGCAGTACTTC. Amino acid sequence: CASSRSTGTLNHYEQYF. The rearrangement links TRBV19 to TRBJ2-7; a possible D gene is TRBD1 (6 bases). CDR1 LNHDA and CDR2 SQIVND come from the germline V gene (reference sequence). Trimming removed 4 bases from V and 3 bases from J, with 22 bases in between. This CDR3 region has 17 residues.

The CDR3 protein is CASSFLTSPPDTQYF. CDR3 nucleotides: TGTGCCAGCAGCTTTCTGACTAGCCCCCCAGATACGCAGTATTTT. This chain joins TRBV11-2 and TRBJ2-3; the match to TRBD2 covers 7 bases. V gave up 3 bases and J gave up 4 bases; unmatched junction bases: 7. The CDR3 covers 15 residues. Germline CDR1 SGHAT, CDR2 FQNNGV.